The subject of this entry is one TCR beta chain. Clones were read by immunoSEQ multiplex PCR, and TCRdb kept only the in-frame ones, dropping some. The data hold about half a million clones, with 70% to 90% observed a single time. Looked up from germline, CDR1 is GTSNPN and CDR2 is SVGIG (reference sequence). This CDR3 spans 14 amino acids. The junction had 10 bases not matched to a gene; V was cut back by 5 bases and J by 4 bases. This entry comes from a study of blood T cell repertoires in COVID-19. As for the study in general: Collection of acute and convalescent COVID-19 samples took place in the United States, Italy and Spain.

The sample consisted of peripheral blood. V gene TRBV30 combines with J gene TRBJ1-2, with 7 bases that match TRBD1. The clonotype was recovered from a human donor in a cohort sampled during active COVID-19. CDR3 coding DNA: TGTGCCTGGTGTATCCAGGGGGTAGGCTATGGCTACACCTTC. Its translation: CAWCIQGVGYGYTF.